These 2 T cell receptor beta chains came from one sample sequenced in a study of T cell responses to AZD1222 COVID-19 vaccine. Data came from immunoSEQ multiplex PCR; TCRdb stores just in-frame clones and leaves some out. The sample includes about 86,000 clones, roughly 90% seen only once; the top ten take around 10%. Sequenced here: peripheral blood, sampled 28 days after the second AZD1222 dose. These receptors were collected from an adult who received the AZD1222 COVID-19 vaccine.

V is TRBV5-1 and J is TRBJ1-4; D perhaps matches TRBD1 (6 bases). Germline V gene data show CDR1 as SGHRS and CDR2 as YFSETQ. V shed 0 bases and J shed 6 bases, with 9 bases lying between them. This CDR3 has 14 amino acids. In nucleotides, the CDR3 is TGCGCCAGCAGCTTGGCGCGGACAGATGAAAAACTGTTTTTT. It translates to CASSLARTDEKLFF.

The chain combines TRBV6-2 or TRBV6-3 with TRBJ2-5; D is uncertain. Germline V lookup: CDR1 MNHEY, CDR2 SVGEGT. V was shortened by 0 bases and J by 3 bases, with 17 bases between the two germline ends. This CDR3 has 17 residues. CDR3 nucleotides: TGTGCCAGCAGTTACTCTCTTCATTCTACCAGGAAAGAGACCCAGTACTTC. Translated, it gives CASSYSLHSTRKETQYF.